This TCR beta chain comes out of a study of OX40 agonist ivuxolimab in advanced cancers. Overall study context: Partial responses occurred in Three dose-escalation patients, one with hepatocellular carcinoma and two with cutaneous melanoma.

Produced via immunoSEQ multiplex PCR; TCRdb's table is partial and in-frame only. The sample lists roughly 70,000 clones, 80% to 90% occurring once. The clonotype was recovered from an adult with an advanced solid tumor such as melanoma, head and neck, liver or kidney cancer. Sequenced material: CD4+ or CD8+ T cells sorted from blood, taken in a trial of the OX40 agonist ivuxolimab.

CDR3 in DNA: TGTGCCAGCAGCTCTTTATCTTTTTACAATGAGCAGTTCTTC. This translates into CASSSLSFYNEQFF. The chain combines TRBV11-2 with TRBJ2-1; D is undetermined. Germline V gives CDR1 SGHAT, CDR2 FQNNGV. Trimming removed 4 bases at V and 4 bases at J, with 11 bases between. This CDR3 has 14 amino acids.